The clone carrying this TCR beta chain was seen a few times. Its antigen remains unknown. TCRdb re-called the RACE reads with MiXCR, one entry per CDR3 protein. In the table there are more than 300,000 distinct CDR3 sequences, 5% to 6.5% of which are singletons. The data were obtained in a study of human T cells and chemical hapten exposure. Study outcomes and limitations: Controls formed significantly fewer large CDR3 similarity clusters than expanded TCRs did. As patch test score rose, PT1 expanded TCR counts tended to rise as well.

The V gene lost 6 bases and the J gene lost 3 bases, with 17 bases spanning the gap. The germline gives CDR1 MDHEN, CDR2 SYDVKM. CDR3 length: 15 amino acids. Time point in this sample: pre-sensitization, week 0. The treatment here: therapeutic diphenylcyclopropenone sensitization with weekly scalp DPC. The sequenced sample was whole blood, obtained in connection with sensitization to the hapten diphenylcyclopropenone (DPC). The chain carries TRBV28 and TRBJ1-2; maybe TRBD1 (5 bases). This TCR came from a woman between 18 and 30 years old with alopecia areata. Some clones in this sample may be carry-over from other donors' samples. CDR3 amino acids: CASSPAGAGDYGYTF. CDR3 bases: TGTGCCAGCAGCCCTGCTGGAGCGGGGGACTATGGCTACACCTTC.